This T cell receptor (beta chain) was sequenced during a study of T cell responses to AZD1222 COVID-19 vaccine (dated by TCRdb to the early 2020s). With respect to the entire study: AZD1222 recipients given second doses at about 4 weeks or at about 12 weeks were pooled, since spike-specific TCR depth and breadth were not found to differ between the two schedules. Trial participants were enrolled by age into 18-55, 56-69 and 70-plus year subgroups, with 148, 28 and 57 TCR-sequenced participants respectively. A total of 233 trial participants underwent TCR sequencing, of whom some 210 received two doses of AZD1222 and around 26 received two doses of the MenACWY control vaccine.

This specimen's time point label, interpreted: baseline before first vaccination. The vaccinee samples were drawn from two UK trials, COV001 and COV002, one of which was a single-blind randomized controlled phase 2/3 trial testing AZD1222 (ChAdOx1 nCoV-19) in healthy adults. Trial participant PBMC samples were collected at day 0 and day 28 after the second dose for TCRbeta chain sequencing. The CDR3 regions of human TCRbeta chains were subjected to immunosequencing. The authors' analysis ran thus. TCRs in the repertoires were matched against a reference library of SARS-CoV-2-specific TCRs that had been generated with the MIRA antigen-specificity platform. Breadth meant the fraction of unique TCRs that were SARS-CoV-2-associated, whereas depth meant the fraction of total T cells that were SARS-CoV-2-associated. Using the MIRA data, each spike-specific TCR was assigned both to the spike region to which the TCR was reactive and to a CD4 or CD8 class. Log10-transformed breadth and depth values were compared by one-way ANOVA with Sidak's multiple comparisons tests. TCRdb carries this immuneACCESS record with in-frame sequences only. Its versions omit some clonotypes, under half of them owing to an unresolved V gene in the studies checked, with the rest unexplained. V and J calls plus clone size are reproduced from that table; the DNA served to infer D and trimming. For this sample there are about 120,000 clones; under 90% appear just once. Clones ranked in the top ten supply 4.4% of the sample.

Results the study describes overall, beyond this receptor: Nearly half of unique spike-specific TCRs reportedly recognized epitopes outside regions mutated in the B.1.351 and B.1.1.7 variants. CD4 TCRs associated with the vaccine covered the entire spike protein, and the dominant responses were in regions 160-218 and 743-854. Spike-specific TCR breadth and depth rose significantly after two AZD1222 doses compared with day 0 and with MenACWY recipients. Because no day 14 peak-response samples were available, repertoires were characterized only after the peak T cell response. Most participants were white British and females outnumbered males, and the authors suggested that clonal diversity may have been underestimated. Only five or six AZD1222 recipients were SARS-CoV-2 seropositive at baseline, limiting conclusions about previously exposed vaccinees. In the small 56-69-year group, the increase in depth fell short of significance, most likely because of low power.

Regarding this clone: Its recognized antigen is unknown. No base qualities exist here, and no much larger clone lies one base off it.

The sample here was peripheral blood, taken on day 0 of AZD1222 vaccination. This receptor was taken from an adult in good health.

This receptor has the CDR3 CASSSRMNTEAFF. The nucleotide sequence reads TGTGCCAGCAGCTCTAGGATGAACACTGAAGCTTTCTTT. The V and J segments used are TRBV7-2 and TRBJ1-1, with the D gene not clear enough to name. CDR1 and CDR2 are read off the germline V gene as SGHTA and FQGNSA. The CDR3 has 13 amino acids, counting the end cysteine and phenylalanine. Solely the CDR3 DNA is kept, with 39 bases framed from the first base. The V end loses 4 bases and the J end loses 0 bases, and a stretch of 6 bases separates them. The CDR3 plus the reference TRBV7-2 and TRBJ1-1 genes for the other parts give the full variable domain: GAGVSQSPSNKVTEKGKDVELRCDPISGHTALYWYRQSLGQGLEFLIYFQGNSAPDKSGLPSDRFSAERTGGSVSTLTIQRTQQEDSAVYLCASSSRMNTEAFFGQGTRLTVV.